This section outlines one TCR beta chain sequence together with its context. The sample is drawn from a study of naive and memory T cell subsets. The beta constant-region primer was an equimolar mix of two oligonucleotides covering TRBC1 and TRBC2. Nested alpha and beta constant-region primers with the SP2 primer drove four PCR rounds on ligated cDNA. Ligation attached a single-stranded oligonucleotide with a 12-nucleotide UMI and the SP2 primer to the cDNA 3' end. TCRdb reprocessed the UMI-ligation and nested PCR reads with MiXCR, giving one entry per CDR3 protein. Seen here are about 120,000 distinct CDR3 sequences, 35% to 40% observed once, and the top ten hold about 0.85%. CD8 T cells were positively selected from what remained after CD4 positive selection. V lost 4 bases and J lost 4, with 14 bases in between. The germline CDR1 and CDR2 sequences are MNHEY and SVGEGT. The length of the CDR3 is 16 residues.

Sequencing input: central memory CD4+ T cells from blood. The chain carries TRBV6-2 or TRBV6-3 and TRBJ2-6; TRBD2 might be the D (5 bases). The clonotype was recovered from a human donor in good health. This CDR3 reads CASSFFGLSGANVLTF. The CDR3 DNA follows: TGTGCCAGCAGTTTTTTCGGACTGTCGGGGGCCAACGTCCTGACTTTC.